These 24 T cell receptor beta chains originate from one sample sequenced in a study of T cells in Graves' hyperthyroidism and ophthalmopathy. Regions amplified from RNA transcripts were the TCR beta CDR3 regions. During a first-round RT-PCR of the TCR CDR3, the HTBI primer set was used. TCRdb fed the multiplex PCR reads into MiXCR, producing one record per CDR3 protein. Here the sample spans fewer than 600,000 distinct CDR3 sequences, around 15% being singletons. The sequenced sample was blood. Receptor source: a woman in her forties with Graves' hyperthyroidism.

The chain joins TRBV5-5 to TRBJ2-1, with a tentative D call TRBD1 (6 bases). The CDR3 is 15 amino acids. Deletions cut 0 bases from V and 5 bases from J, with 12 bases between. Germline-derived CDR1 and CDR2 are SGHKS and YYEKEE (reference sequence). The CDR3 DNA reads TGTGCCAGCAGCTTGGTCCTCAGGACAGACAATGAGCAGTTCTTC. Translated: CASSLVLRTDNEQFF.

V gene TRBV7-8 combines with J gene TRBJ2-2; 16 nucleotides align to TRBD2. J was trimmed by 7 bases and V by 2 bases; bases with no gene match: 7. The germline CDR1 and CDR2 sequences are SGHVS and FQNEAQ. The CDR3 runs to 18 residues. CDR3 amino acids: CASSLSRGTSGRVGELFF. The CDR3 coding sequence is TGTGCCAGCAGCTTAAGTCGGGGGACTAGCGGGAGGGTCGGGGAGCTGTTTTTT. Complete variable domain (other parts from reference TRBV7-8 and TRBJ2-2): GAGVSQSPRYKVAKRGQDVALRCDPISGHVSLFWYQQALGQGPEFLTYFQNEAQLDKSGLPSDRFFAERPEGSVSTLKIQRTQQEDSAVYLCASSLSRGTSGRVGELFFGEGSRLTVL.

The chain couples TRBV19 to TRBJ2-7, with 14 bases aligning to TRBD2. The V gene end was trimmed by 3 bases and the J gene end by 3 bases; junction bases not matched to a gene: 13. The CDR3 runs 19 residues. Germline V CDR1 and CDR2: LNHDA, SQIVND (reference sequence). The CDR3 is CASSIRGASGTSGSYEQYF. CDR3 coding DNA: TGTGCCAGTAGTATCCGCGGGGCTTCCGGGACTAGCGGGAGCTACGAGCAGTACTTC.

This clonotype was picked up many times. V and J are TRBV7-3 and TRBJ2-1; D is undetermined. The V gene lost 1 base and the J gene lost 0 bases, with 7 bases spanning the gap. This CDR3 spans 15 amino acids. Germline V gene sequence: CDR1 SGHTA, CDR2 FQGTGA. The CDR3 nucleotides read TGTGCCAGCAGCTTAAGTTCCTACTCCTACAATGAGCAGTTCTTC. It specifies CASSLSSYSYNEQFF. Combining the CDR3 with reference TRBV7-3 and TRBJ2-1 gives the whole variable domain GAGVSQTPSNKVTEKGKYVELRCDPISGHTALYWYRQSLGQGPEFLIYFQGTGAADDSGLPNDRFFAVRPEGSVSTLKIQRTERGDSAVYLCASSLSSYSYNEQFFGPGTRLTVL.

In DNA, the CDR3 is TGTGCCAGCAGTTTATATTCAACCGGGGAGCTGTTTTTT. This codes for CASSLYSTGELFF. The V and J genes are TRBV27 and TRBJ2-2; no definite D call. The CDR3 loop spans 13 amino acids. Per germline, CDR1 MNHEY and CDR2 SMNVEV (reference sequence). Trimming stripped 1 base from V and 5 bases from J, with 5 bases between.

V gene TRBV7-3 combines with J gene TRBJ2-5, with D unresolved. The V gene lost 2 bases and the J gene lost 0 bases, with 7 bases spanning the gap. CDR1 SGHTA and CDR2 FQGTGA come from the germline V gene. This CDR3 is 14 amino acids long. The chain's CDR3 is CASSLRWDQETQYF. The CDR3 region has the DNA TGTGCCAGCAGCTTACGGTGGGACCAAGAGACCCAGTACTTC.

This clonotype turned up a few times. The rearrangement uses TRBV2 and TRBJ2-3, with D uncertain. The V end was cut by 4 bases, the J end by 6 bases, with 11 bases between. The germline V gene encodes CDR1 SNHLY and CDR2 FYNNEI. CDR3 length: 13 amino acids. CDR3 loop: CASSAQTVDTQYF. CDR3 bases: TGTGCCAGCAGTGCCCAGACTGTGGATACGCAGTATTTT.

Notes on this clonotype: The CDR3 does not end in the conserved phenylalanine or tryptophan, so this is likely a read error. The chain links TRBV9 to TRBJ1-1; weak D call: TRBD1 (5 bases). The CDR3 sequence is 14 residues long. CDR1 and CDR2 (germline): SGDLS, YYNGEE. Trimming left V 3 bases short and J 1 base short, with 10 bases between. CDR3 sequence reads: CASSETGTNTEAFL. The CDR3 coding sequence is TGTGCCAGCAGCGAGACGGGGACGAACACTGAAGCTTTCCTT.

Comment on this clonotype: A much larger clone lies one base from this, so it may be a read error. Since no conserved phenylalanine or tryptophan closes the CDR3, a read error is the likely cause. The V call is TRBV5-1, the J call TRBJ2-1; 16 bases are a match to TRBD2. Germline trimming cut 4 bases from V and 3 bases from J; bases unmatched to any gene: 7. CDR1 SGHRS and CDR2 YFSETQ come from the germline V gene. CDR3 size: 18 residues. DNA for the CDR3: TGCGCCAGCAGCGGGACTAGCGGGAGGGAAATGGGCTACAATGAGCAGTTCCTC. It translates to CASSGTSGREMGYNEQFL.

This chain connects TRBV2 to TRBJ2-3; possible D gene TRBD1, 5 bases. This CDR3 comprises 14 residues. Germline loops: CDR1 SNHLY, CDR2 FYNNEI. V lost 3 bases, J lost 1 base, and 8 bases lay in between. CDR3: CASSEGLRTDTQYF. As DNA, the CDR3 is TGTGCCAGCAGTGAGGGGCTTCGCACAGATACGCAGTATTTT.

DNA for the CDR3: TGTGCCAGCAGCGCTACAGGGATGGGTGGAAACACCATATATTTT. Its translation: CASSATGMGGNTIYF. V and J are TRBV11-3 and TRBJ1-3; D possibly corresponds to TRBD1 (6 bases). This CDR3 has 15 amino acids. CDR1 is SGHNT and CDR2 is YENEEA in the germline V gene. Trimming stripped 5 bases from V and 3 bases from J, with 14 bases between.

The chain joins TRBV30 to TRBJ2-3, with 14 bases matching TRBD2. With 5 bases clipped from V and 4 bases from J, the junction kept 8 bases outside the gene matches. Germline V gene sequence: CDR1 GTSNPN, CDR2 SVGIG (reference sequence). CDR3 length: 16 residues. The chain's CDR3 is CAWCPGLAGEADTQYF. In nucleotides, the CDR3 is TGTGCCTGGTGTCCGGGACTAGCGGGAGAGGCAGATACGCAGTATTTT. Drawing the rest from reference TRBV30 and TRBJ2-3, the complete variable domain is SQTIHQWPATLVQPVGSPLSLECTVEGTSNPNLYWYRQAAGRGLQLLFYSVGIGQISSEVPQNLSASRPQDRQFILSSKKLLLSDSGFYLCAWCPGLAGEADTQYFGPGTRLTVL.

This clonotype occurred many times. The genes are TRBV20-1 and TRBJ2-1; possibly TRBD2 for D (8 bases). Germline CDR1 DFQATT, CDR2 SNEGSKA (reference sequence). CDR3 length: 18 amino acids. V lost 2 bases, J lost 5 bases, and 25 bases lay in between. CDR3 region: CSARSGGTAGVDNNEQFF. The CDR3 nucleotides are TGCAGTGCTAGAAGCGGTGGGACAGCGGGAGTAGATAACAATGAGCAGTTCTTC.

This clonotype was counted at least ten times. This chain connects TRBV20-1 to TRBJ2-7, with D possibly matching TRBD2 (6 bases). The CDR3 has 13 residues. Trimming shortened V by 3 bases and J by 2 bases, and 11 bases separated the two germline ends. The germline gives CDR1 DFQATT, CDR2 SNEGSKA (reference sequence). The CDR3 reads CSASGGTPYEQYF. CDR3 DNA: TGCAGTGCTAGCGGCGGGACCCCCTACGAGCAGTACTTC.

The rearrangement uses TRBV27 and TRBJ2-3, with TRBD1 matching over 8 bases. Germline V gene lookup returns CDR1 MNHEY and CDR2 SMNVEV (reference sequence). Unmatched junction bases numbered 12, after V lost 0 bases and J lost 4 bases. CDR3 length equals 18 residues. CDR3 coding DNA: TGTGCCAGCAGTTTATCACCCACCAAGGACAGGGTGGCAGATACGCAGTATTTT. It codes for CASSLSPTKDRVADTQYF.

In this sample, this clonotype turned up a few times. The chain links TRBV20-1 to TRBJ2-2; the D is unclear. The germline V gene has CDR1 DFQATT and CDR2 SNEGSKA (reference sequence). V lost 6 bases to trimming and J lost 6 bases, with 14 bases between them. The CDR3 is 13 residues long. The CDR3 nucleotides are TGCAGTGCCGCGCCCGGGTGGTCCGGGGAGCTGTTTTTT. The encoded protein is CSAAPGWSGELFF.

On this clonotype: Compared with germline, one end of the junction differs, possibly owing to a read error. The J gene is TRBJ1-4, the V gene TRBV27; TRBD1 aligns across 8 bases. Germline V lookup: CDR1 MNHEY, CDR2 SMNVEV (reference sequence). This CDR3 contains 14 residues. CDR3 in DNA: TGTGCCAGCACCCGCCGACAGGGGAATGAAAGACTGTTTTTT. It specifies CASTRRQGNERLFF.

In its sample, this clonotype was seen many times. V usage is TRBV5-5 and J usage is TRBJ2-1; D might be TRBD2 (6 bases). The V gene lost 0 bases and the J gene lost 1 base, with 11 bases spanning the gap. Germline CDR1 reads SGHKS; CDR2 reads YYEKEE (reference sequence). The length of the CDR3 is 16 residues. Here the CDR3 DNA reads TGTGCCAGCAGCTTGGACGGGGAGGTGTCCTACAATGAGCAGTTCTTC. Its translation is CASSLDGEVSYNEQFF. Based on the CDR3 plus reference TRBV5-5 and TRBJ2-1, the full variable domain is DAGVTQSPTHLIKTRGQQVTLRCSPISGHKSVSWYQQVLGQGPQFIFQYYEKEERGRGNFPDRFSARQFPNYSSELNVNALLLGDSALYLCASSLDGEVSYNEQFFGPGTRLTVL.

With respect to this clonotype: This may be a read error: a much more frequent sequence differs by one nucleotide. The chain recombines TRBV5-4 with TRBJ2-5, with a tentative D call TRBD2 (5 bases). The CDR3 has 15 amino acids. CDR1 SGHNT and CDR2 YYREEE come from the germline V gene (reference sequence). In nucleotides, the CDR3 is TGTGCCAGCAGCTTGTTTATTGGGAGCCAAGAGGCCCAGTACTTC. Its protein product is CASSLFIGSQEAQYF.

This clonotype was observed at least ten times. The chain uses TRBV20-1 and TRBJ2-5; 9 positions match TRBD2. Germline-derived CDR1 and CDR2 are DFQATT and SNEGSKA (reference sequence). The CDR3 runs 15 residues. V lost 0 bases, J lost 5 bases, and 7 bases stayed unmatched. CDR3 DNA: TGCAGTGCTAGAGATTGGGGACTAGCCGGGGAGACCCAGTACTTC. This sequence encodes CSARDWGLAGETQYF.

This clonotype was seen many times. V is TRBV5-1 and J is TRBJ1-1; tentatively, D is TRBD1 (5 bases). The CDR3 totals 16 residues. The ends were cut back, 4 bases at V and 1 base at J, with 17 bases in the middle. From germline, CDR1 is SGHRS and CDR2 YFSETQ. The CDR3 region is CASSQTAGTTNTEAFF. CDR3 DNA sequence: TGCGCCAGCAGCCAAACCGCCGGGACGACGAACACTGAAGCTTTCTTT. Based on the CDR3 plus reference TRBV5-1 and TRBJ1-1, the full variable domain is KAGVTQTPRYLIKTRGQQVTLSCSPISGHRSVSWYQQTPGQGLQFLFEYFSETQRNKGNFPGRFSGRQFSNSRSEMNVSTLELGDSALYLCASSQTAGTTNTEAFFGQGTRLTVV.

This clonotype was seen only a few times. The chain combines TRBV27 with TRBJ1-2; 12 nucleotides match TRBD1. V shed 6 bases and J 11 bases; nucleotides not matched to a gene: 10. Germline CDR1 and CDR2: MNHEY and SMNVEV (reference sequence). The CDR3 length is 14 residues. The CDR3 region is CASRLGTGGSEYTF. The CDR3 nucleotides are TGTGCCAGCAGGTTGGGGACAGGGGGCTCAGAATACACCTTC.

This clonotype was counted a few times. This sequence joins TRBV24-1 and TRBJ1-5, with a tentative D call TRBD1 (6 bases). V lost 9 bases and J lost 2, with 16 bases in between. From germline, CDR1 is KGHDR and CDR2 SFDVKD. The CDR3 has 15 residues. The CDR3 spells CATAVQGEGNQPQHF. In nucleotides, the CDR3 is TGTGCCACCGCTGTACAGGGCGAAGGCAATCAGCCCCAGCATTTT.

This clonotype was detected ten times or more. The CDR3 region has the DNA TGTGCCAGCAGCTTAGTGGGGACTAGCGGGAACAATGAGCAGTTCTTC. It is translated as CASSLVGTSGNNEQFF. The chain joins TRBV7-9 to TRBJ2-1, with 13 bases that match TRBD2. CDR3 length: 16 amino acids. J gave up 5 bases and V 1 base, and 2 bases lay outside the gene matches. Germline loops: CDR1 SEHNR, CDR2 FQNEAQ (reference sequence).